This T cell receptor beta chain derives from a study of blood T cell repertoires in COVID-19. CDR3 length: 19 amino acids. The V end lost 7 bases, the J end lost 6 bases, and 32 bases lay between the germline ends. Germline CDR1 is SGHDN and CDR2 is FVKESK. Produced via immunoSEQ multiplex PCR; TCRdb's table is partial and in-frame only. The sample holds tens of thousands of clones; more than 75% are singletons and the top ten take around 8.2%. Sequenced sample: peripheral blood. The J gene is TRBJ2-3, the V gene TRBV14; perhaps TRBD1 as D (6 bases). This receptor was identified in a woman of 80 years or more with acute or convalescent COVID-19. This chain's CDR3 is CASTAQGSLDTFPLDTQYF. The CDR3 DNA reads as TGTGCCAGCACCGCACAGGGATCCTTGGACACCTTTCCGTTGGATACGCAGTATTTT.